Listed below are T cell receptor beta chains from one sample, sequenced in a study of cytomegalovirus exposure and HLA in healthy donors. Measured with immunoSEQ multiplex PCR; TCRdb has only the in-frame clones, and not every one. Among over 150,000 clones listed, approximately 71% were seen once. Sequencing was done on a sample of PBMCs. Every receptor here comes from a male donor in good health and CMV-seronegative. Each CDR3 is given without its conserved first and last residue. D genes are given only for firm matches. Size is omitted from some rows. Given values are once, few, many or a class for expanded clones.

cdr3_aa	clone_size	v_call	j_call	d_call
ASSISLVGGIYGYT	-	TRBV19	TRBJ1-2	TRBD1
ASSVGGRRGRNNEQF	-	TRBV9	TRBJ2-1	-
ASSLDWSYEQY	-	TRBV5-1	TRBJ2-7	-
ASSPSGRAGELF	few	TRBV7-7	TRBJ2-2	TRBD2
ASSPTGAAGNTIY	-	TRBV18	TRBJ1-3	TRBD1
ASSEYPRTGEAF	-	TRBV25-1	TRBJ1-1	TRBD1
ASSLLTGGITEAF	few	TRBV5-6	TRBJ1-1	TRBD1
ASSYGGGSYNEQF	-	TRBV6-5	TRBJ2-1	TRBD2
ASSPPLGTSGEGNEQF	-	TRBV7-3	TRBJ2-1	TRBD2
ASRRTGEPEAF	few	TRBV6-5	TRBJ1-1	TRBD1
ASSYRGLDTEAF	-	TRBV5-4	TRBJ1-1	TRBD1
ASSSMGASNTEAF	-	TRBV9	TRBJ1-1	-
ASSYSRGGQY	few	TRBV6-6	TRBJ2-7	-
ASSPRTGGDTQY	-	TRBV6-6	TRBJ2-3	TRBD2
ASSFTADRETQY	-	TRBV5-1	TRBJ2-5	-
ASSLSRVDTEAF	once	TRBV5-1	TRBJ1-1	-
ASSSDSRAGELF	-	TRBV5-1	TRBJ2-2	-
ASSWSQGYGYT	-	TRBV7-2	TRBJ1-2	-
ASSAGIYEQY	-	TRBV6-4	TRBJ2-7	-
ASSQRDRGYEQY	-	TRBV4-1	TRBJ2-7	TRBD1
ASSLGGANTEAF	-	TRBV7-3	TRBJ1-1	-
ASRPGTAYEQY	-	TRBV19	TRBJ2-7	TRBD1
ASSIGAVLNTEAF	-	TRBV19	TRBJ1-1	-
ASSVGSYGYT	-	TRBV9	TRBJ1-2	-
ASSLRRGETQY	-	TRBV27	TRBJ2-5	TRBD1
ASSSDPGFYEQY	-	TRBV6-5	TRBJ2-7	-
ASRGGLGSSGDQETQY	-	TRBV6-1	TRBJ2-5	TRBD2
AWSDKPEAF	-	TRBV30	TRBJ1-1	-
ASSAFSGVPTDTQY	-	TRBV2	TRBJ2-3	-
ASGRDRVDEQY	-	TRBV6-1	TRBJ2-7	TRBD1
ASSLLRYPGQGAHEQY	-	TRBV19	TRBJ2-7	TRBD1
ASSGVNTGELF	-	TRBV6-4	TRBJ2-2	-
ASSLSGSLTDTQY	-	TRBV6-5	TRBJ2-3	TRBD2
ASRPGQLNTGELF	-	TRBV6-5	TRBJ2-2	TRBD1
ATGGGDRTDTQY	few	TRBV15	TRBJ2-3	-
AASGRAPNEQF	-	TRBV28	TRBJ2-1	TRBD2
ASSSPTGAVDTQY	-	TRBV5-4	TRBJ2-3	-
ASSGANNQPQH	-	TRBV19	TRBJ1-5	-
ASSWRLAGGMDEQF	-	TRBV11-1	TRBJ2-1	TRBD2
ASSRSGAYEQY	-	TRBV14	TRBJ2-7	-
ASSWSTVSYGYT	-	TRBV6-5	TRBJ1-2	-
ASSLSGGGSEQF	-	TRBV7-9	TRBJ2-1	TRBD2
ASSSQGGKAF	-	TRBV28	TRBJ1-1	-
ASSLIQGLYNEQF	once	TRBV7-6	TRBJ2-1	-
ASMAGPSSYNEQF	-	TRBV6-1	TRBJ2-1	-
ASSLFRGTYGYT	few	TRBV6-6	TRBJ1-2	-
ASSQDGTSGGYEQY	medium-sized	TRBV4-2	TRBJ2-7	TRBD2
SVEERGGSTDTQY	-	TRBV29-1	TRBJ2-3	-
ASSQDGGSPYNEQF	-	TRBV4-2	TRBJ2-1	TRBD2
AISVSGALYNSPLH	-	TRBV10-3	TRBJ1-6	-
ASRLAGVGTGELF	-	TRBV28	TRBJ2-2	TRBD2
ASSSGGTDNQPQH	-	TRBV19	TRBJ1-5	TRBD1
ASTPRGGFTEAF	few	TRBV7-9	TRBJ1-1	-